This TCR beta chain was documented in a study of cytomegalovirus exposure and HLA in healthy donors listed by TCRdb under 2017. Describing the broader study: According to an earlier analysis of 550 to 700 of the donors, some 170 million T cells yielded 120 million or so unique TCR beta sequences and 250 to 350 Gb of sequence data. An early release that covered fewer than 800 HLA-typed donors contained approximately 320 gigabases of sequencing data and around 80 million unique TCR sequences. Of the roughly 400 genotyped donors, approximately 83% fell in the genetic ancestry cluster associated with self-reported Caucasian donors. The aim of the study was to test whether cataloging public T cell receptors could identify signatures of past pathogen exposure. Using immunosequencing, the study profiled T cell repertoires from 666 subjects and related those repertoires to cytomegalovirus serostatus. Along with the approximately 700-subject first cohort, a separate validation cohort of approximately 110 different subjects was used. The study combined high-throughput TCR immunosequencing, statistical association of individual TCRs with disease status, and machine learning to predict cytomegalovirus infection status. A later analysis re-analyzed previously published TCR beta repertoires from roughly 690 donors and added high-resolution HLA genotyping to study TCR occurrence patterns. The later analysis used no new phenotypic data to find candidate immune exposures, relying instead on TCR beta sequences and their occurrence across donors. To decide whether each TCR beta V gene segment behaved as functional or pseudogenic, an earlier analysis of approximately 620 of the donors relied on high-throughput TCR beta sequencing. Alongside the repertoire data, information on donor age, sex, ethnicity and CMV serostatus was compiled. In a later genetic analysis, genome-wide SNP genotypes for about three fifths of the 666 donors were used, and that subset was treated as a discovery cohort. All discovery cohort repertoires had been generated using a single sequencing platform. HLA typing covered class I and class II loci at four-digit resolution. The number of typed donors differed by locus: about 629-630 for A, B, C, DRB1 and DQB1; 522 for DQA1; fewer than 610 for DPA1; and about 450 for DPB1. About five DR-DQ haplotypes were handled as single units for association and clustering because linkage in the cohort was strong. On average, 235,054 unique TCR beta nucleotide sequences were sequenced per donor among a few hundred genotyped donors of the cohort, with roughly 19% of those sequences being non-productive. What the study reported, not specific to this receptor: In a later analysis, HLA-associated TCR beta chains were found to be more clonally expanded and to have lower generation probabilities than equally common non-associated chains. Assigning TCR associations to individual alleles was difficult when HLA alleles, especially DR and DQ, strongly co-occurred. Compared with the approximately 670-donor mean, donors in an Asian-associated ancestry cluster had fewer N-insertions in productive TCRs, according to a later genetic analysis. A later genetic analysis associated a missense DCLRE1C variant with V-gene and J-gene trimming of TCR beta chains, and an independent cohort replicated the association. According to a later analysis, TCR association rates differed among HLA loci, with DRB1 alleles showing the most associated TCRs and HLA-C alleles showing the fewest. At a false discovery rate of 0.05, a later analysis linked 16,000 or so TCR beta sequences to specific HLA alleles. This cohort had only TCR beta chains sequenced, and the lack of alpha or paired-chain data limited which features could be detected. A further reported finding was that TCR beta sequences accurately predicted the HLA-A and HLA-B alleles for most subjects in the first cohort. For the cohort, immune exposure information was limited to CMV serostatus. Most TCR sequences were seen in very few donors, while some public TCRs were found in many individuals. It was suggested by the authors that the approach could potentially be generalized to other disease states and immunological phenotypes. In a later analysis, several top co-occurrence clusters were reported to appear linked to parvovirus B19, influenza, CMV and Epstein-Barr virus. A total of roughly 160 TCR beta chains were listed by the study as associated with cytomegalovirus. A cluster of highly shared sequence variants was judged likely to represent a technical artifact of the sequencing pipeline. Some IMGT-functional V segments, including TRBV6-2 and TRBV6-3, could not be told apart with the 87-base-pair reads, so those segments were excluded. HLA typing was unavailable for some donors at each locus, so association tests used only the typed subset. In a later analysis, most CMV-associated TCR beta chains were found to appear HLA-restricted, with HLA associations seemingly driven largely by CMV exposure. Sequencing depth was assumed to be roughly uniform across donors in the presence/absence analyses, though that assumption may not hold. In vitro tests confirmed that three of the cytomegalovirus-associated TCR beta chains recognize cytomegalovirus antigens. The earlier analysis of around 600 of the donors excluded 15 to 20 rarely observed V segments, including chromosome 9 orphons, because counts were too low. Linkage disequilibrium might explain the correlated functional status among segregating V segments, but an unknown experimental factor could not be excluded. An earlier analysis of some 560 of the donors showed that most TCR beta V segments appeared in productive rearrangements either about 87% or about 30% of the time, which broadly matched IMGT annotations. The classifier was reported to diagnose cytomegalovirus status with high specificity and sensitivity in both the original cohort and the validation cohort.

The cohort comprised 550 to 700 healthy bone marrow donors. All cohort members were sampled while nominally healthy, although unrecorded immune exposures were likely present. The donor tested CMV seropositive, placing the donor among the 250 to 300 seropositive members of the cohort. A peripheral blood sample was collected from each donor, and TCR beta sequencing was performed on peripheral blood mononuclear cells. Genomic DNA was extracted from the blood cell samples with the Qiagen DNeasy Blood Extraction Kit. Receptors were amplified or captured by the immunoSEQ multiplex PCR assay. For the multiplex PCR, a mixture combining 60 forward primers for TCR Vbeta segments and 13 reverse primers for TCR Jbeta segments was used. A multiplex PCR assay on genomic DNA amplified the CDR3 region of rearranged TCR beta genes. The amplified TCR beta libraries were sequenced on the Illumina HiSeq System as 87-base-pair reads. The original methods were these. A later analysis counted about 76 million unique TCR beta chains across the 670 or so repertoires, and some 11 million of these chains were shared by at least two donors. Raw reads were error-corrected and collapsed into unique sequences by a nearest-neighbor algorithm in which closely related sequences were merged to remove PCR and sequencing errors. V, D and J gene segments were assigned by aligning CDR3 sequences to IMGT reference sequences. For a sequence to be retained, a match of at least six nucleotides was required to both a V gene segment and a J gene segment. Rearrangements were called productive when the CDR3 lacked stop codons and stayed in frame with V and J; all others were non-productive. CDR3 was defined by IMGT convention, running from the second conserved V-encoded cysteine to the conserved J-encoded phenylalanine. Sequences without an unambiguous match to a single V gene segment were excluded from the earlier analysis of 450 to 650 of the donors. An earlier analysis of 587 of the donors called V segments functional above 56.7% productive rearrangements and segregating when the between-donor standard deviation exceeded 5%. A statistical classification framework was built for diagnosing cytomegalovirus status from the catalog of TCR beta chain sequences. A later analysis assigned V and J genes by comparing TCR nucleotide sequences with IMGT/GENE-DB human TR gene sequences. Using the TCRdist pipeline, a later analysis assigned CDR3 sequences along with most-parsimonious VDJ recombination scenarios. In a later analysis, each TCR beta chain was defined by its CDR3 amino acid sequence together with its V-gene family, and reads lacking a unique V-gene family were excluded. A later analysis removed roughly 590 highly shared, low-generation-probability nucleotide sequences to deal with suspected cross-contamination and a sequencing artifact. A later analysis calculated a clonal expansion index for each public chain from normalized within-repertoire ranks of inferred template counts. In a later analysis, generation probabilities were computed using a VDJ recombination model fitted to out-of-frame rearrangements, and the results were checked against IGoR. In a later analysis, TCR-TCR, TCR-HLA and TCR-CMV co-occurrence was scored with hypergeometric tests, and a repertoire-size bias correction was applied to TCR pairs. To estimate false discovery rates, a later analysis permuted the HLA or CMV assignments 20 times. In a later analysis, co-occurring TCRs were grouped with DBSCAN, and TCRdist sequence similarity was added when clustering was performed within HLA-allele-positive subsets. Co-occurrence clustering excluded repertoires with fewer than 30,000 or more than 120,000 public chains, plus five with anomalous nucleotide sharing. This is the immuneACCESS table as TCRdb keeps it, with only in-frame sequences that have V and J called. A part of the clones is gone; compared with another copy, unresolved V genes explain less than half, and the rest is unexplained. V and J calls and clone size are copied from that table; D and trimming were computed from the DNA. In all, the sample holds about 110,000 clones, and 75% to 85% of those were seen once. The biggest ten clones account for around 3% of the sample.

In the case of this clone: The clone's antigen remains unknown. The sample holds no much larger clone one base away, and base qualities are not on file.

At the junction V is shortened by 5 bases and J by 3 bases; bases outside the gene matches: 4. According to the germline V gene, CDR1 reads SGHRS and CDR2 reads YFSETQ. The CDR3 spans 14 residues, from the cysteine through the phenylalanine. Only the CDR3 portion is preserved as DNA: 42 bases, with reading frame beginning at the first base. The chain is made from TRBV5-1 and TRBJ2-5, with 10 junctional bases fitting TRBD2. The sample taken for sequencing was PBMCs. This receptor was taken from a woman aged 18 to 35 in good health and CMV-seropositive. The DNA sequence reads TGCGCCAGCAGAACTGGACTAGCGGAAGAGACCCAGTACTTC. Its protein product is CASRTGLAEETQYF.